The rows below give T cell receptor beta chains drawn from one sample of a study of neurological immune-mediated disorders. TCRdb processed the 5' RACE reads anew with MiXCR; each CDR3 protein has one entry. The sample consists of about 44,000 distinct CDR3 sequences, about a fifth of them appearing once. The sequenced sample was PBMCs. The receptors were gathered from a man aged 55-75 years with HTLV-1-associated myelopathy (HAM/TSP). Each CDR3 is given with its conserved first and last residue. A D gene is named only where the DNA matches it firmly. The size of a clone is reported for some rows only, either as once, few or many, or as a class for expanded clones.

-	TRBV6-6	few	TRBJ1-4	CASSASDSSVFF	TGTGCCAGCAGTGCGAGTGACAGCTCCGTGTTTTTT
-	TRBV5-1	many	TRBJ2-5	CASSLRGPRETQYF	TGCGCCAGCAGCTTGCGGGGGCCCCGGGAGACCCAGTACTTC
-	TRBV6-5	many	TRBJ1-6	CASSSTGPSPLFSPLHF	TGTGCCAGCAGCTCCACAGGTCCTTCACCGCTATTTTCACCCCTCCACTTT
TRBD2	TRBV29-1	many	TRBJ2-7	CSSRMGFGTKDEQYF	TGCAGCTCCCGAATGGGGTTTGGGACTAAGGACGAGCAGTACTTC
-	TRBV5-1	many	TRBJ1-1	CASSRDSTNTEAFF	TGCGCCAGCAGCCGCGACAGTACGAACACTGAAGCTTTCTTT
-	TRBV29-1	many	TRBJ2-1	CTKWKRYEQFF	TGCACTAAATGGAAGCGGTATGAGCAGTTCTTC
-	TRBV7-6	-	TRBJ2-1	CASSFRDSTSGSYNEQFF	TGTGCCAGCAGCTTCCGGGACTCTACCAGCGGGTCCTACAATGAGCAGTTCTTC
TRBD2	TRBV6-1	-	TRBJ2-3	CASRTSSWGTDTQYF	TGTGCCAGCAGGACTAGCAGCTGGGGCACAGATACGCAGTATTTT
-	TRBV12-3/TRBV12-4	many	TRBJ1-5	CASSFRDSNQPQHF	TGTGCCAGCAGTTTCCGGGACAGCAATCAGCCCCAGCATTTT
-	TRBV5-1	few	TRBJ2-4	CASSPPGDKNIQYF	TGCGCCAGCAGCCCCCCAGGGGACAAAAACATTCAGTACTTC
TRBD1	TRBV10-3	many	TRBJ2-7	CAISESINPTGRSYEQYF	TGTGCCATCAGTGAGTCTATAAATCCGACAGGGCGTTCCTACGAGCAGTACTTC
-	TRBV6-5	-	TRBJ2-3	CATLGPANTQYF	TGTGCCACCTTAGGACCGGCGAATACGCAGTATTTT
-	TRBV20-1	many	TRBJ1-2	CSAVDSSFNYGYTF	TGCAGTGCTGTCGACAGCTCCTTTAACTATGGCTACACCTTC
-	TRBV29-1	many	TRBJ2-7	CSVEDGEPSSYEQYF	TGCAGCGTTGAAGATGGGGAGCCCTCGTCCTACGAGCAGTACTTC
-	TRBV5-5	-	TRBJ2-3	CASSLELATDTQYF	TGTGCCAGCAGCTTAGAACTAGCAACAGATACGCAGTATTTT
-	TRBV7-9	many	TRBJ2-7	CASSLSGLSVGYEQYF	TGTGCCAGCAGCTTAAGCGGACTGTCCGTCGGGTACGAGCAGTACTTC
-	TRBV10-2	-	TRBJ1-2	CASSDVGDIYGYTF	TGCGCCAGCAGTGATGTAGGGGATATCTATGGCTACACCTTC
-	TRBV7-2	-	TRBJ2-1	CASSKSLVLPTYNEQFF	TGTGCCAGCAGCAAAAGTCTTGTACTACCAACCTACAATGAGCAGTTCTTC
-	TRBV6-2/TRBV6-3	many	TRBJ2-3	CASSYLRGASTDTQYF	TGTGCCAGCAGTTACCTACGGGGGGCCAGCACAGATACGCAGTATTTT
-	TRBV5-1	once	TRBJ2-3	CASSLGADTQYF	TGCGCCAGCAGCTTAGGGGCAGATACGCAGTATTTT
-	TRBV18	few	TRBJ2-2	CASSVDSPGELFF	TGTGCCAGCTCAGTCGACAGTCCCGGGGAGCTGTTTTTT
-	TRBV12-3/TRBV12-4	many	TRBJ2-1	CASSLRANEQFF	TGTGCCAGCAGTTTAAGGGCCAATGAGCAGTTCTTC
-	TRBV7-9	many	TRBJ2-4	CASSRGNKNIQYF	TGTGCCAGCAGCCGCGGGAACAAAAACATTCAGTACTTC
-	TRBV10-3	many	TRBJ1-5	CAISEGLYNQPQHF	TGTGCCATCAGTGAGGGGCTATATAATCAGCCCCAGCATTTT
-	TRBV12-3/TRBV12-4	many	TRBJ2-5	CASSLRTNQETQYF	TGTGCCAGCAGCCTCAGGACAAACCAAGAGACCCAGTACTTC
-	TRBV5-5	few	TRBJ1-5	CASSQNTDWNQPQHF	TGTGCCAGCAGCCAAAATACCGACTGGAATCAGCCCCAGCATTTT
-	TRBV28	many	TRBJ1-1	CASSGTYMNTEAFF	TGTGCCAGCAGTGGGACATACATGAACACTGAAGCTTTCTTT
-	TRBV27	many	TRBJ1-5	CASSLVFGRQPQHF	TGTGCCAGCAGTTTGGTGTTCGGACGGCAGCCCCAGCATTTT
TRBD1	TRBV20-1	many	TRBJ1-2	CSAREARGQGYGYTF	TGCAGTGCTAGAGAGGCCAGGGGGCAGGGATATGGCTACACCTTC
TRBD2	TRBV6-1	few	TRBJ2-1	CASSELAGVHNEQFF	TGTGCCAGCAGCGAACTAGCGGGAGTCCACAATGAGCAGTTCTTC
TRBD1	TRBV20-1	many	TRBJ2-7	CSASPWTGPYEQYF	TGCAGTGCTAGTCCCTGGACAGGGCCCTACGAGCAGTACTTC
-	TRBV4-1	few	TRBJ2-2	CASSHGLSTGELFF	TGCGCCAGCAGCCACGGATTGAGCACCGGGGAGCTGTTTTTT
-	TRBV9	many	TRBJ2-7	CASSVGPASYEQYF	TGTGCCAGCAGCGTAGGTCCAGCCTCCTACGAGCAGTACTTC